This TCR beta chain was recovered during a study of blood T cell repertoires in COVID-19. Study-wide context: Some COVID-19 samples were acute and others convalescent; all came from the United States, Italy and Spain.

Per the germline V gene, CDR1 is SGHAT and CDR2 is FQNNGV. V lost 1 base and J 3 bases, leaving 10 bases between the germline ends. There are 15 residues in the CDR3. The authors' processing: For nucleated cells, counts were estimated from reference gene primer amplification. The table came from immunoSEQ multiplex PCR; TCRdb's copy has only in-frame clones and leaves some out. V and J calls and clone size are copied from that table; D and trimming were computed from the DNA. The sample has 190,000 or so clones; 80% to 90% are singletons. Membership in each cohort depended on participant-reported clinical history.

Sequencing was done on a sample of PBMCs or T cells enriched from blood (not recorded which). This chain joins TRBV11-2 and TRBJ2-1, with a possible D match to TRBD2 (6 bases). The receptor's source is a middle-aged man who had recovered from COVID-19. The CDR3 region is CASSLAGSFYNEQFF. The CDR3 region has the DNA TGTGCCAGCAGCTTAGCCGGGAGCTTCTACAATGAGCAGTTCTTC.